This TCR beta chain was sequenced during a study of esophageal squamous cell carcinoma under preoperative chemotherapy. The study, taken as a whole, reports: Chemotherapy was followed by significantly higher TCR diversity in peripheral T cells only, not tumor-infiltrating lymphocytes. After treatment, tumor-infiltrating lymphocytes apparently came partly from blood T cells.

Stated time point: before preoperative PTX-NDP chemotherapy. Concerning this clonotype: Its antigen is not known. Germline is not matched at one junction end, which may reflect a read error.

A single record per CDR3 protein comes from TCRdb applying MiXCR to the PCR reads. The data show roughly 30,000 distinct CDR3 sequences, roughly 50% seen once. The CDR3 sequence is 16 residues long. Germline V lookup: CDR1 SGHTA, CDR2 FQGNSA. V and J are TRBV7-2 and TRBJ2-4, with D possibly being TRBD1 or TRBD2 (6 bases each). The end of the DNA fits TRBJ2-5 better, so the J call may be wrong. This receptor was taken from a human donor with esophageal squamous cell carcinoma. The donor label of this sample is uncertain. Collection took place from a patient given preoperative chemotherapy. The CDR3 DNA reads as TGTGCCAGCAGCTTAGCGGGGGGCCGTGACCAAAAGACCCAGTACTTC. Translation: CASSLAGGRDQKTQYF.